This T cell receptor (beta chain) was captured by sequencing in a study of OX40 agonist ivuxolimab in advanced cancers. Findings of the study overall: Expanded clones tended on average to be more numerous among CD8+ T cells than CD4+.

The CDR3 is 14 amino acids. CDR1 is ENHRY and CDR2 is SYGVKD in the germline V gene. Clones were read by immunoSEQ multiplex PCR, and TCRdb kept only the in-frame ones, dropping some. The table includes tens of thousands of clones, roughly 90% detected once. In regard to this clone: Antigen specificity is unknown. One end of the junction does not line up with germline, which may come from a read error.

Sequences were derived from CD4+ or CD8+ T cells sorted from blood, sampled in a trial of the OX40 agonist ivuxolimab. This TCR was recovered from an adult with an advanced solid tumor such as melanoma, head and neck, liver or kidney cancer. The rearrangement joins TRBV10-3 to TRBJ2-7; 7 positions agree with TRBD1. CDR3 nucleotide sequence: TGTGCCAGCACGGGACAGTGGAGCTCCTACGGGCAGTACTTC. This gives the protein CASTGQWSSYGQYF.